This is a list of T cell receptor beta chains from one sample in a study of blood T cell repertoires in COVID-19. The method was immunoSEQ multiplex PCR; TCRdb's version includes in-frame clones alone and lacks a portion of them. The sample yields 120,000 or so clones, 78% seen once. The sequenced material came from peripheral blood. Receptors originate from a man aged 70-80 years with acute or convalescent COVID-19. Each CDR3 is given with its conserved first and last residue. D genes are given only for firm matches. Clone size is stated in some rows and not others, as once, few, many or a class when expanded.

clone_size d_call j_call v_call cdr3_aa cdr3_nt
. . TRBJ2-7 TRBV11-3 CASSPGLTSYEQYF TGTGCCAGCAGCCCGGGACTCACTTCCTACGAGCAGTACTTC
few . TRBJ1-2 TRBV30 CAWIGGKDYGYTF TGTGCCTGGATAGGCGGGAAGGACTATGGCTACACCTTC
. TRBD1 TRBJ2-7 TRBV9 CASSVGQGTYEQYF TGTGCCAGCAGCGTAGGACAGGGCACCTACGAGCAGTACTTC
. . TRBJ1-2 TRBV19 CASSTQGAGYTF TGTGCCAGTAGTACTCAGGGTGCGGGCTACACCTTC
. . TRBJ1-1 TRBV28 CASSLSSWVPRGTEAFF TGTGCCAGCAGTTTAAGTTCATGGGTCCCTCGGGGCACTGAAGCTTTCTTT
. TRBD2 TRBJ2-3 TRBV4-1 CASSQDPLAGITDTQYF TGCGCCAGCAGCCAAGATCCGCTAGCGGGGATCACAGATACGCAGTATTTT
once . TRBJ1-4 TRBV5-4 CASRPGQRDEKLFF TGTGCCAGCAGACCGGGACAAAGAGATGAAAAACTGTTTTTT
. . TRBJ1-2 TRBV5-1 CASSISGKTNYGYTF TGCGCCAGCAGCATTTCAGGGAAAACTAACTATGGCTACACCTTC
few . TRBJ1-1 TRBV5-4 CASSRGGSYTEAFF TGTGCCAGCAGCAGGGGGGGTTCGTACACTGAAGCTTTCTTT
. TRBD2 TRBJ2-7 TRBV30 CAWGRSGGAYEQYF TGTGCCTGGGGCAGGAGCGGGGGGGCTTACGAGCAGTACTTC
. TRBD1 TRBJ2-2 TRBV5-6 CASSLTTGVETGELFF TGTGCCAGCAGCTTGACGACAGGGGTCGAGACCGGGGAGCTGTTTTTT
. . TRBJ2-2 TRBV12-5 CASGLVAGANTGELFF TGTGCTAGTGGTTTGGTAGCCGGAGCGAACACCGGGGAGCTGTTTTTT
. TRBD1 TRBJ2-5 TRBV24-1 CATSPRGGQGAYQETQYF TGTGCCACCAGCCCGAGGGGGGGACAGGGGGCTTACCAAGAGACCCAGTACTTC
few TRBD1 TRBJ1-1 TRBV7-9 CASSFSQGADTEAFF TGTGCCAGCAGCTTCTCCCAGGGGGCGGACACTGAAGCTTTCTTT
. . TRBJ1-1 TRBV5-1 CASSDLGGAATEAFF TGCGCCAGCAGCGACCTAGGCGGGGCGGCCACTGAAGCTTTCTTT